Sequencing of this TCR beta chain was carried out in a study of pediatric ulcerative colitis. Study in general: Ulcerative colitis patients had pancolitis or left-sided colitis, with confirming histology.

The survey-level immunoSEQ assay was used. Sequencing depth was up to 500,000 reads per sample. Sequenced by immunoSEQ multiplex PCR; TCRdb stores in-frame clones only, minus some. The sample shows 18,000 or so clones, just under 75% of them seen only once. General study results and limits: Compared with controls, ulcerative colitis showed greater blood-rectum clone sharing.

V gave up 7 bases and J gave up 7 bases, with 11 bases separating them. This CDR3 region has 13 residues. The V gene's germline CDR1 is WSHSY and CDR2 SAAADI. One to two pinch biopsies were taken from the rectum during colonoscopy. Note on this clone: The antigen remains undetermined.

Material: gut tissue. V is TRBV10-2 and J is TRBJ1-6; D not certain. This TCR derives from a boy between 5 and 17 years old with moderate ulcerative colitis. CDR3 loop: CASKEGTNSPLHF. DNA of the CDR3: TGCGCCAGCAAGGAGGGAACCAATTCACCCCTCCACTTT.